A single T cell receptor (beta chain) is shown here with its context. What it recognizes is unknown. The CDR3 has 16 amino acids. V was cut by 2 bases and J by 1 base, with 11 bases left in between. From germline, CDR1 is SGHTA and CDR2 FQGTGA. The source of the sample is a study of cytotoxic CD8 clonotypes in ibrutinib-treated CLL. Study-wide context: For this cohort, patients were about a dozen relapsed/refractory and around 15 treatment-naive, while 17 were IGHV unmutated. A mean of around 260,000 productive templates and 85,000 to 95,000 productive rearrangements was obtained per sample.

Study conclusions and caveats: Exceeding age-matched healthy donors, baseline clonality also tracked the counts of circulating CD8+ T cells.

Profiled with immunoSEQ multiplex PCR; TCRdb holds only in-frame clones, not every one. In the table there are about 92,000 clones, more than 70% of which are singletons. The clonotype originates from a human donor with chronic lymphocytic leukemia. The chain is built from TRBV7-3 and TRBJ2-2; a weak D match, TRBD2 (6 bases). The sequences come from PBMCs, collected after 24 months of ibrutinib treatment. The CDR3 sequence: CASSLLGGKNTGELFF. The CDR3 DNA sequence: TGTGCCAGCAGCTTATTGGGGGGAAAGAACACCGGGGAGCTGTTTTTT.